These 25 T cell receptor beta chains were all obtained from the same sample, sequenced in a study of blood T cell repertoires in COVID-19. Libraries were prepared by immunoSEQ multiplex PCR; TCRdb keeps only in-frame clonotypes and omits some of them. This sample carries approximately 400,000 clones, around 90% of them seen once, and the ten largest clones take 0.95% to 1.5%. The sample taken for sequencing was peripheral blood. The source of these receptors is a man aged 40-49 years with acute or convalescent COVID-19.

The rearrangement links TRBV10-1 to TRBJ2-7; 9 bases fit TRBD1. Germline V gives CDR1 WNHNN, CDR2 SYGVQD (reference sequence). Trimming at V came to 3 bases and at J to 4 bases, leaving 7 bases not matched to a gene. The CDR3 is 15 residues long. The CDR3 nucleotides are TGCGCCAGCAGTGATACCGGGACAGGGAGTTACGAGCAGTACTTC. Protein sequence: CASSDTGTGSYEQYF.

This rearrangement joins TRBV4-1 to TRBJ1-5, with D unresolved. The CDR3 is 15 residues long. Trimming cost V 1 base and J 4 bases, with 11 bases left between them. The germline V gene has CDR1 MGHRA and CDR2 YSYEKL. The CDR3 loop is CASSQVWAGNQPQHF. As DNA, the CDR3 is TGCGCCAGCAGCCAAGTTTGGGCAGGTAATCAGCCCCAGCATTTT.

In this sample, this clone turned up a few times. The rearrangement links TRBV7-9 to TRBJ2-5, with D perhaps TRBD1 (5 bases). CDR1 and CDR2 (germline): SEHNR, FQNEAQ (reference sequence). V lost 3 bases and J lost 2, with 10 bases in between. CDR3 length: 14 amino acids. Here the CDR3 reads CASSLLDTQETQYF. CDR3 coding DNA: TGTGCCAGCAGCTTGCTGGACACGCAAGAGACCCAGTACTTC.

This chain joins TRBV18 and TRBJ2-7, with D maybe TRBD1 (6 bases). Germline V gives CDR1 KGHSH, CDR2 LQKENI. V lost 1 base and J 2 bases, leaving 9 bases between the germline ends. The CDR3 loop spans 14 amino acids. In nucleotides, the CDR3 is TGTGCCAGCTCACCACTAGGGGGACCCTACGAGCAGTACTTC. Protein sequence: CASSPLGGPYEQYF.

The chain has TRBV5-4 and TRBJ2-1; the match to TRBD1 covers 8 bases. From germline, CDR1 is SGHNT and CDR2 YYREEE (reference sequence). The V gene end was trimmed by 1 base and the J gene end by 0 bases; junction bases not matched to a gene: 0. This CDR3 has 15 residues. CDR3 nucleotide sequence: TGTGCCAGCAGCTTGCAGGGGGCCTCCTACAATGAGCAGTTCTTC. Protein sequence: CASSLQGASYNEQFF.

This clone was counted ten times or more. The chain links TRBV5-1 to TRBJ2-1; 7 bases line up with TRBD2. Germline CDR1 and CDR2: SGHRS and YFSETQ. The V segment lost 4 bases and the J segment 6 bases; nucleotides outside the gene matches: 1. The CDR3 extends over 12 amino acids. In DNA, the CDR3 is TGCGCCAGCAGCAGGACTAGCAATGAGCAGTTCTTC. It translates to CASSRTSNEQFF.

The V and J genes are TRBV2 and TRBJ1-1; possibly TRBD1 for D (6 bases). Deletions cut 6 bases from V and 3 bases from J, with 14 bases between. The CDR3 sequence is 14 residues long. The germline CDR1 and CDR2 sequences are SNHLY and FYNNEI. CDR3 nucleotides: TGTGCCAGCAGGCCCAACAGGGCGTACACTGAAGCTTTCTTT. Translating it yields CASRPNRAYTEAFF.

This sequence joins TRBV6-4 and TRBJ2-5; 8 nucleotides align to TRBD1. Germline CDR1 and CDR2: MRHNA and SNTAGT. V dropped 0 bases and J dropped 5; count of bases not matched to a gene: 5. This CDR3 is 15 amino acids long. The CDR3 here is CASSDSPGGQETQYF. CDR3 DNA: TGTGCCAGCAGTGACTCGCCAGGGGGCCAGGAGACCCAGTACTTC.

V and J are TRBV16 and TRBJ2-7; TRBD1 might be the D (6 bases). The CDR3 runs to 15 residues. Trimming stripped 4 bases from V and 3 bases from J, with 16 bases between. CDR1 is KGHSY, CDR2 FQNENV, per germline. CDR3 sequence reads: CASSLETGVRYEQYF. The DNA for the CDR3 is TGTGCCAGCAGCCTGGAGACAGGCGTCCGCTACGAGCAGTACTTC.

The chain combines TRBV15 with TRBJ2-7, with D possibly matching TRBD1 (6 bases). From germline, CDR1 is LNHNV and CDR2 YYDKDF (reference sequence). The CDR3 covers 15 residues. V lost 5 bases and J 2 bases, leaving 16 bases between the germline ends. The CDR3 region is CATSPNKGDPYEQYF. CDR3 sequence (DNA): TGTGCCACCAGCCCTAACAAGGGGGATCCCTACGAGCAGTACTTC.

The rearrangement uses TRBV9 and TRBJ1-4, with D uncertain. Germline V gene sequence: CDR1 SGDLS, CDR2 YYNGEE. Trimming pared 4 bases from V and 2 bases from J, leaving 12 bases between. CDR3 length: 15 amino acids. The CDR3 reads CASSITAGTNEKLFF. CDR3 bases: TGTGCCAGCAGCATTACTGCGGGGACTAATGAAAAACTGTTTTTT.

The chain employs TRBV4-3 and TRBJ2-7, with 7 bases identical to TRBD1. With 4 bases clipped from V and 1 base from J, the junction kept 10 bases outside the gene matches. CDR3 length: 16 residues. Looked up from germline, CDR1 is LGHNA and CDR2 is YSLEER. This chain's CDR3 is CASSPAAGTDSYEQYF. CDR3 nucleotide sequence: TGCGCCAGCAGCCCGGCCGCCGGGACAGATTCCTACGAGCAGTACTTC.

The V and J genes are TRBV7-8 and TRBJ1-6; 10 bases line up with TRBD1. The CDR3 length is 14 residues. The germline V gene has CDR1 SGHVS and CDR2 FQNEAQ. The V gene end was trimmed by 3 bases and the J gene end by 8 bases; junction bases not matched to a gene: 1. The CDR3 is CASSLTGGDSPLHF. In DNA form, the CDR3 reads TGTGCCAGCAGCTTGACAGGGGGCGATTCACCCCTCCACTTT.

This clone appeared once. The chain is built from TRBV19 and TRBJ1-6, with D possibly matching TRBD1 (6 bases). Germline-derived CDR1 and CDR2 are LNHDA and SQIVND (reference sequence). V was trimmed by 3 bases and J by 7 bases, leaving 13 bases between them. This CDR3 has 15 amino acids. This CDR3 reads CASSIGQGINSPLHF. CDR3 sequence (DNA): TGTGCCAGTAGTATTGGGCAGGGGATAAATTCACCCCTCCACTTT.

The chain recombines TRBV7-2 with TRBJ2-7; 14 bases fit TRBD2. CDR3 length: 17 residues. V was pared by 7 bases and J by 0 bases, with 8 bases of the junction left unmatched. Germline V lookup: CDR1 SGHTA, CDR2 FQGNSA. CDR3 in amino acids: CASTKLGLAGVSYEQYF. The CDR3, as DNA: TGTGCCAGCACCAAGCTGGGACTAGCGGGAGTCTCCTACGAGCAGTACTTC.

The V and J genes are TRBV7-3 and TRBJ2-2, with 12 bases identical to TRBD2. CDR1 and CDR2 (germline): SGHTA, FQGTGA. This CDR3 region has 15 residues. The trim removed 3 bases at V and 6 bases at J, leaving 2 bases unmatched. CDR3 nucleotides: TGTGCCAGCAGCTTGACTAGCGGGAGTTCCGGGGAGCTGTTTTTT. Translation: CASSLTSGSSGELFF.

The chain couples TRBV6-5 to TRBJ1-5; 9 bases align to TRBD1. CDR1 and CDR2 from the germline V gene are MNHEY and SVGAGI. J gave up 5 bases and V 4 bases, and 6 bases lay outside the gene matches. The CDR3 length is 15 residues. CDR3 in DNA: TGTGCCAGCAGTTCGGGGACAGGGTGGGATCAGCCCCAGCATTTT. Residues: CASSSGTGWDQPQHF.

This clone was counted a single time. This sequence joins TRBV10-1 and TRBJ2-4; TRBD2 might be the D (6 bases). CDR1 is WNHNN, CDR2 SYGVQD, per germline (reference sequence). V lost 4 bases, J lost 0 bases, and 22 bases lay in between. The CDR3 runs 19 residues. This CDR3 reads CASSVWGSGEPLAKNIQYF. The CDR3 DNA reads as TGCGCCAGCAGTGTTTGGGGTTCGGGGGAGCCTCTAGCCAAAAACATTCAGTACTTC.

The gene calls are TRBV5-4 and TRBJ2-1; the D gene is possibly TRBD1 (6 bases). V was shortened by 2 bases and J by 3 bases, with 6 bases between the two germline ends. The CDR3 runs 13 residues. Per germline, CDR1 SGHNT and CDR2 YYREEE (reference sequence). As DNA, the CDR3 is TGTGCCAGCAGCTTACAGGGCTACAATGAGCAGTTCTTC. Translation gives CASSLQGYNEQFF.

This CDR3 is CASSPDPYGSYGYTF. The CDR3 DNA follows: TGTGCCAGCAGTCCTGACCCTTACGGGTCCTATGGCTACACCTTC. The chain employs TRBV27 and TRBJ1-2; no definite D call. The CDR3 consists of 15 residues. The germline gives CDR1 MNHEY, CDR2 SMNVEV (reference sequence). The V end was cut by 5 bases, the J end by 4 bases, with 17 bases between.

This clone was seen just once. The chain uses TRBV5-4 and TRBJ1-1, with D possibly being TRBD1 (6 bases). This CDR3 comprises 16 residues. Germline V lookup: CDR1 SGHNT, CDR2 YYREEE (reference sequence). Trimming cost V 4 bases and J 0 bases, with 16 bases left between them. CDR3 sequence: CASSPVMTGMNTEAFF. CDR3 DNA: TGTGCCAGCAGCCCCGTCATGACAGGAATGAACACTGAAGCTTTCTTT.

The chain links TRBV4-2 to TRBJ1-2; D gene uncertain. The CDR3 totals 17 residues. Trimming cost V 1 base and J 1 base, with 16 bases left between them. Germline CDR1 is LGHNA and CDR2 is YNFKEQ. DNA for the CDR3: TGTGCCAGCAGCCAAGGAGATGATCCTAGCTATAACTATGGCTACACCTTC. Translation gives CASSQGDDPSYNYGYTF.

As DNA, the CDR3 is TGTGCCAGCAGTGGGACAGGGGGAGGTTACAATGAGCAGTTCTTC. Translating it yields CASSGTGGGYNEQFF. V gene TRBV2 combines with J gene TRBJ2-1, with 10 nucleotides matching TRBD1. V was pared by 4 bases and J by 4 bases, with 4 bases of the junction left unmatched. CDR3 length equals 15 residues. CDR1 and CDR2 (germline): SNHLY, FYNNEI.

The gene calls are TRBV7-6 and TRBJ1-5, with 10 bases lining up with TRBD1. The CDR3 covers 15 residues. Germline CDR1 is SGHVS and CDR2 is FNYEAQ. With V trimmed by 1 base and J by 7 bases, 4 bases remained unmatched. Written as DNA, the CDR3 is TGTGCCAGCAGCTTAGGGACAGGGGGTCAACAGCCCCAGCATTTT. It codes for CASSLGTGGQQPQHF.

The rearrangement uses TRBV10-1 and TRBJ2-1; 14 bases are a match to TRBD2. Germline values: CDR1 WNHNN, CDR2 SYGVQD (reference sequence). This CDR3 is 16 amino acids long. After removal of 3 bases from V and 9 bases from J, the junction contained 7 bases not matched to a gene. The CDR3 DNA sequence: TGCGCCAGCAGTGACAGTAGACTAGCGGGAGGGAGTGAGCAGTTCTTC. As protein: CASSDSRLAGGSEQFF.